This TCR beta chain appears in the sequencing data of a study of cytomegalovirus exposure and HLA in healthy donors. The CDR3 has 14 amino acids. Per the germline V gene, CDR1 is SGHTA and CDR2 is FQGTGA. The V and J ends lost 5 bases and 1 base respectively, with 8 bases between them. This PCR relied on a set of 60 Vbeta primers and 13 Jbeta primers. Method: immunoSEQ multiplex PCR; TCRdb's copy keeps in-frame clones and lacks some. The sample contains 100,000 or so clones, roughly 76% of which appear only once. This clone was seen only a few times. The TCR comes from a man aged 25 to 40 in good health and CMV-seropositive. Sequenced sample: PBMCs. The chain joins TRBV7-3 to TRBJ2-2, with D hard to call. The CDR3 loop is CASSRTVNTGELFF. The CDR3 bases are TGTGCCAGCAGCCGAACTGTGAACACCGGGGAGCTGTTTTTT.